Below, 8 T cell receptor beta chains from the same sample are listed, as sequenced in a study of T cell responses to AZD1222 COVID-19 vaccine. Some clones are missing from TCRdb's copy, which holds only in-frame ones; the method was immunoSEQ multiplex PCR. The sample lists about 100,000 clones; about 89% were seen once. The sample in question was peripheral blood, obtained on day 0 of AZD1222 vaccination. The receptors here all came from an adult in good health.

J is TRBJ2-3 and V is TRBV29-1; 14 bases match TRBD2. V was clipped by 6 bases and J by 6 bases; unmatched bases: 11. This CDR3 comprises 16 residues. CDR1 is SQVTM and CDR2 is ANQGSEA in the germline V gene. The DNA of the CDR3 is TGCAGCGTACCTTCCGGGACTAGCGGGGGTAGGGATACGCAGTATTTT. Translated: CSVPSGTSGGRDTQYF.

This clone has just one count. V and J are TRBV28 and TRBJ2-3; tentatively, D is TRBD1 (5 bases). CDR3 size: 16 residues. Deletions cut 3 bases from V and 4 bases from J, with 17 bases between. CDR1 is MDHEN and CDR2 is SYDVKM in the germline V gene. CDR3 loop: CASSFMQAGPADTQYF. The CDR3, as DNA: TGTGCCAGCAGTTTCATGCAGGCAGGGCCGGCAGATACGCAGTATTTT. The full variable domain, its missing parts supplied by reference TRBV28 and TRBJ2-3, is DVKVTQSSRYLVKRTGEKVFLECVQDMDHENMFWYRQDPGLGLRLIYFSYDVKMKEKGDIPEGYSVSREKKERFSLILESASTNQTSMYLCASSFMQAGPADTQYFGPGTRLTVL.

The chain couples TRBV15 to TRBJ2-5; 8 bases agree with TRBD1. Germline V gene data show CDR1 as LNHNV and CDR2 as YYDKDF (reference sequence). Germline trimming cut 1 base from V and 2 bases from J; bases unmatched to any gene: 3. This CDR3 contains 15 residues. As DNA, the CDR3 is TGTGCCACCAGCAGAGCAACAGGGGGTCAAGAGACCCAGTACTTC. Translating gives CATSRATGGQETQYF.

J is TRBJ2-7 and V is TRBV6-1, with a tentative D call TRBD1 (6 bases). This CDR3 comprises 13 residues. The V gene lost 9 bases and the J gene lost 1 base, with 13 bases spanning the gap. CDR1 is MNHNS, CDR2 SASEGT, per germline. Here the CDR3 DNA reads TGTGCCAGTTGGGGTGGACAGTCCTACGAGCAGTACTTC. Translation gives CASWGGQSYEQYF.

Of note for this clone: The identical CDR3 is also encoded by other nucleotide sequences in the sample. The chain links TRBV7-9 to TRBJ1-2; no firm D call. This CDR3 region has 14 residues. V dropped 1 base and J dropped 3 bases, with 9 bases sitting between them. CDR1 is SEHNR and CDR2 is FQNEAQ in the germline V gene (reference sequence). The CDR3 DNA follows: TGTGCCAGCAGCTTAGTTGGGAGAGACTATGGCTACACCTTC. Translating gives CASSLVGRDYGYTF.

The V call is TRBV5-1, the J call TRBJ2-7, with D unresolved. The CDR3 has 14 amino acids. Trimming shortened V by 4 bases and J by 1 base, and 12 bases separated the two germline ends. CDR1 is SGHRS and CDR2 is YFSETQ in the germline V gene. In DNA form, the CDR3 reads TGCGCCAGCAGCCCTCGCCAGGCTTCCTACGAGCAGTACTTC. Amino acid sequence: CASSPRQASYEQYF.

The chain couples TRBV10-2 to TRBJ2-5; D not resolved. Germline loops: CDR1 WSHSY, CDR2 SAAADI. The ends were cut back, 5 bases at V and 5 bases at J, with 12 bases in the middle. CDR3 length: 13 amino acids. The CDR3 DNA is TGCGCCAGCAGTCCTTTTAGATCTGAGACCCAGTACTTC. It encodes CASSPFRSETQYF.

The chain employs TRBV19 and TRBJ1-2; D is undetermined. Germline V gives CDR1 LNHDA, CDR2 SQIVND (reference sequence). The CDR3 runs 13 residues. Between the trimmed V and J ends, which lost 2 bases and 6 bases, there was a span of 10 bases. CDR3 sequence: CASSIQVGNGYTF. CDR3 in DNA: TGTGCCAGTAGTATACAGGTCGGTAATGGCTACACCTTC. Full variable domain (missing parts from reference TRBV19 and TRBJ1-2): DGGITQSPKYLFRKEGQNVTLSCEQNLNHDAMYWYRQDPGQGLRLIYYSQIVNDFQKGDIAEGYSVSREKKESFPLTVTSAQKNPTAFYLCASSIQVGNGYTFGSGTRLTVV.